These 16 T cell receptor beta chains were all obtained from the same sample, sequenced in a study of T cell clonality in common variable immunodeficiency (dated by TCRdb to between 2015 and 2016). The protocol used for the library was the immunoSEQ multiplex PCR assay. Imported from immuneACCESS, the table was reduced by TCRdb to in-frame sequences with V and J called. These copies leave out some clones; in studies compared against another copy, an unresolved V gene accounts for under half, and the cause of the remainder is not known. This sample contains around 45,000 clones, none of which is a singleton. 0.6% to 0.8% of the sample lies in the top ten. Sequenced sample: peripheral blood mononuclear cells. These TCRs come from a person between 18 and 75 years old in good health.

This clone was detected ten times or more. The CDR3 goes on 3 residues after the read ends, and that part is filled in from the germline J gene. This chain uses TRBV2 with TRBJ2-1; 9 bases are a match to TRBD2. The CDR3 is 14 amino acids. CDR1 and CDR2 from the germline V gene are SNHLY and FYNNEI. V lost 7 bases to trimming and J lost 5 bases; unmatched junction nucleotides: 6. The CDR3 sequence is CASTRLAAHNEQFF. CDR3 bases read: TGTGCCAGCACCCGACTAGCGGCACACAATGAG. Based on the CDR3 plus reference TRBV2 and TRBJ2-1, the full variable domain is EPEVTQTPSHQVTQMGQEVILRCVPISNHLYFYWYRQILGQKVEFLVSFYNNEISEKSEIFDDQFSVERPDGSNFTLKIRSTKLEDSAMYFCASTRLAAHNEQFFGPGTRLTVL.

This clone was observed at least ten times. The read is 3 residues too short to cover the CDR3 end, so that end is filled in from the germline J gene. The J gene is TRBJ2-7, the V gene TRBV9; tentative D call: TRBD1 (7 bases). The CDR3 is 17 amino acids. Germline V gene data show CDR1 as SGDLS and CDR2 as YYNGEE. Trimming cost V 5 bases and J 3 bases, with 24 bases left between them. The CDR3 loop is CASSGEAGTEGGYEQYF. CDR3 bases read: TGTGCCAGCAGTGGAGAGGCGGGGACAGAGGGAGGCTACGAG. Variable domain in full (rest from reference TRBV9 and TRBJ2-7): DSGVTQTPKHLITATGQRVTLRCSPRSGDLSVYWYQQSLDQGLQFLIQYYNGEERAKGNILERFSAQQFPDLHSELNLSSLELGDSALYFCASSGEAGTEGGYEQYFGPGTRLTVT.

This clone has a count of ten or more. The read finishes 3 residues shy of the CDR3 end, and the germline J gene is used to complete it. This chain joins TRBV24-1 and TRBJ1-1, with TRBD1 matching 8 bases. The V segment lost 6 bases and the J segment 4 bases; nucleotides outside the gene matches: 3. This CDR3 is built from 13 residues. Looked up from germline, CDR1 is KGHDR and CDR2 is SFDVKD. CDR3 sequence reads: CATSQGAGTEAFF. The covered CDR3 bases are TGTGCCACCAGTCAGGGGGCGGGCACTGAA.

Ten or more counts support this clone. Sequencing ends 3 residues short of the CDR3 end; the germline J gene provides the rest. V usage is TRBV5-1 and J usage is TRBJ1-2, with D perhaps TRBD1 (5 bases). There are 14 residues in the CDR3. CDR1 and CDR2 from the germline V gene are SGHRS and YFSETQ. V was cut by 0 bases and J by 6 bases, with 12 bases left in between. The CDR3 bases that were read are TGCGCCAGCAGCTTGGCTCTTGACAGCGATGGC. Protein sequence: CASSLALDSDG. The whole CDR3 protein reads CASSLALDSDGYTF.

At least ten counts were recorded for this clone. Partial CDR3 DNA: TGTGCCAGCAGCCCGTACGGCAGGGGAACTAGAAACATT. Amino acid sequence: CASSPYGRGTRNI. The complete CDR3 reads CASSPYGRGTRNIQYF. This chain uses TRBV13 with TRBJ2-4; perhaps TRBD1 as D (6 bases). The CDR3 is cut off 3 residues early in the read; its end comes from the germline J gene. The CDR3 is made up of 16 amino acids. V dropped 5 bases and J dropped 6 bases, with 20 bases sitting between them. The germline CDR1 and CDR2 sequences are PRHDT and FYEKMQ (reference sequence).

At least ten counts were recorded for this clone. The read halts 3 residues ahead of the CDR3 end, with the missing end drawn from the germline J gene. The chain has TRBV20-1 and TRBJ2-7; 7 bases align to TRBD1. The CDR3 contains 16 residues. With V trimmed by 0 bases and J by 2 bases, 10 bases remained unmatched. The V gene's germline CDR1 is DFQATT and CDR2 SNEGSKA (reference sequence). The CDR3 here is CSARDSGGYHPYEQYF. The CDR3 DNA, read in part, is TGCAGTGCTAGAGATTCAGGGGGTTATCACCCCTACGAG.

This clone occurred many times. The read stops 3 residues short of the end of the CDR3; the missing end is completed from the germline J gene. This chain links TRBV24-1 with TRBJ2-2; a possible D gene is TRBD1 (5 bases). The ends were cut back, 4 bases at V and 2 bases at J, with 19 bases in the middle. Germline CDR1 KGHDR, CDR2 SFDVKD. The CDR3 has 18 residues. The CDR3 reads CATSDPPFSGLNTGELFF. The sequenced CDR3 bases are TGTGCCACCAGTGACCCCCCTTTTTCAGGGCTCAACACCGGGGAG.

This clone has ten or more counts. The CDR3 is cut off 3 residues early in the read; its end comes from the germline J gene. This chain links TRBV28 with TRBJ2-7, with D unresolved. CDR3 length equals 15 residues. V was shortened by 4 bases and J by 0 bases, with 13 bases between the two germline ends. Germline V gives CDR1 MDHEN, CDR2 SYDVKM. The CDR3 DNA, read in part, is TGTGCCAGCAGTTACAACAGATCCTTCTCCTACGAG. Residues: CASSYNRSFSYE. Given in full, the CDR3 is CASSYNRSFSYEQYF.

This clone is medium-sized by share. The DNA ends 3 residues before the CDR3 does, and the rest of the CDR3 is filled in from the germline J gene. The genes are TRBV20-1 and TRBJ2-5; no firm D call. Per germline, CDR1 DFQATT and CDR2 SNEGSKA (reference sequence). This CDR3 spans 16 amino acids. Trimming stripped 0 bases from V and 2 bases from J, with 16 bases between. CDR3 DNA, as far as it was read: TGCAGTGCTAGAGATGCGGTTCAGAATCAGCAAGAGACC. Protein product: CSARDAVQNQQET. The entire CDR3 protein reads CSARDAVQNQQETQYF.

In its sample, this clone was seen many times. Read data end 3 residues before the CDR3 end; the end is taken from the germline J gene. The chain couples TRBV6-4 to TRBJ2-1, with TRBD2 matching over 10 bases. There are 15 residues in the CDR3. Germline values: CDR1 MRHNA, CDR2 SNTAGT. V dropped 6 bases and J dropped 7; count of bases not matched to a gene: 9. CDR3 loop: CASSPGTSAGNEQFF. The sequenced CDR3 bases are TGTGCCAGCAGCCCTGGGACTAGCGCCGGAAATGAG.

There are many counts of this clone. CDR3 in amino acids: CASSPRRWARSYNSPLHF. The part of the CDR3 DNA that was read is TGTGCCAGCAGCCCTCGTCGGTGGGCCCGCTCCTATAATTCACCC. The chain combines TRBV4-2 with TRBJ1-6; D not certain. The observed sequence ends 3 residues before the CDR3 terminus, with the missing tail filled in from the germline J gene. V was cut by 4 bases and J by 0 bases, with 16 bases left in between. There are 18 residues in the CDR3. In germline, CDR1 is LGHNA, CDR2 YNFKEQ.

This clone appeared many times. The missing CDR3 end, 3 residues past where the read stops, is filled in from the germline J gene. The chain links TRBV5-1 to TRBJ2-1; D is possibly TRBD1 (6 bases). V lost 3 bases and J 5 bases, leaving 9 bases between the germline ends. The V gene's germline CDR1 is SGHRS and CDR2 YFSETQ. CDR3 length: 13 amino acids. The sequenced CDR3 bases are TGCGCCAGCAGCTGGGGGCGAGACAATGAG. Translation: CASSWGRDNE. The whole CDR3 region reads CASSWGRDNEQFF.

This clone came up many times. The CDR3 end falls 3 residues outside the read, so it is completed with the germline J gene. The rearrangement links TRBV12-5 to TRBJ2-1, with 7 bases fitting TRBD1. V lost 1 base to trimming and J lost 0 bases; unmatched junction nucleotides: 3. The CDR3 has 16 amino acids. Germline V gene data show CDR1 as LGHNT and CDR2 as FRNRAP. Partial CDR3 DNA: TGTGCTAGTGGTTTGGCCAGGGGGAGCTCCTACAATGAG. This sequence encodes CASGLARGSSYNE. From start to end, the CDR3 is CASGLARGSSYNEQFF.

This clone appeared many times. The sequenced fragment ends 3 residues before the CDR3 boundary, so the rest is inferred from the germline J gene. The chain uses TRBV4-2 and TRBJ1-5; D remains ambiguous. This CDR3 contains 15 residues. Germline V gene lookup returns CDR1 LGHNA and CDR2 YNFKEQ. Trimming removed 1 base from V and 0 bases from J, with 7 bases in between. Partial CDR3 DNA: TGTGCCAGCAGCCAAGGGGCTTATAGCAATCAGCCC. It codes for CASSQGAYSNQP. The full CDR3 is CASSQGAYSNQPQHF.

In its sample, this clone was seen many times. The read terminates 3 residues before the CDR3 end, so the remaining end is supplied by the germline J gene. The chain uses TRBV20-1 and TRBJ2-3, with TRBD2 matching 8 bases. The V segment lost 5 bases and the J segment 6 bases; nucleotides outside the gene matches: 19. Per the germline V gene, CDR1 is DFQATT and CDR2 is SNEGSKA (reference sequence). This CDR3 has 17 residues. The sequenced CDR3 bases are TGCAGTGCTCTTACCCCTGAACTAGCGGCCCCTGGCGATACG. Protein: CSALTPELAAPGDT. The full CDR3 is CSALTPELAAPGDTQYF.

This clone was picked up many times. With the read ending 3 residues before the CDR3 end, the germline J gene is used to fill in that end. The chain combines TRBV7-2 with TRBJ1-2; no firm D call. This CDR3 has 14 residues. V lost 1 base and J 1 base, leaving 7 bases between the germline ends. Germline V lookup: CDR1 SGHTA, CDR2 FQGNSA. CDR3 bases read: TGTGCCAGCAGCTTAGACATTCTTAACTATGGC. Amino acid sequence: CASSLDILNYG. The whole CDR3 region reads CASSLDILNYGYTF.